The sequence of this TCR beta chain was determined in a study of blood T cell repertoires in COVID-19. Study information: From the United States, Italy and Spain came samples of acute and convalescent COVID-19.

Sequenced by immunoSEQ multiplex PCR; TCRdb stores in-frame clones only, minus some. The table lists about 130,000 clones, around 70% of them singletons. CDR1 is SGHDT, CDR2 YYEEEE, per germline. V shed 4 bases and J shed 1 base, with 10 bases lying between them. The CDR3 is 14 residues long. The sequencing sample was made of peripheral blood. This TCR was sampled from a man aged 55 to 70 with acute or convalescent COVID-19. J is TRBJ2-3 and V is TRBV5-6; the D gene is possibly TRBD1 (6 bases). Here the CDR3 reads CASSQGHRTDTQYF. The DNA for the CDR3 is TGTGCCAGCAGCCAGGGACACCGCACAGATACGCAGTATTTT.